Listed here are 11 T cell receptor beta chains from one sample, sequenced in a study of blood T cell repertoires in COVID-19. Repertoires were generated with immunoSEQ multiplex PCR, while TCRdb's copy carries only in-frame clones and drops some. The table has around 100,000 clones, 75% to 95% seen once. Sequencing was done on a sample of peripheral blood. The receptors were gathered from a man aged 18 to 30 with acute or convalescent COVID-19.

This chain joins TRBV7-2 and TRBJ1-1; D is perhaps TRBD1 (6 bases). The CDR3 is made up of 17 amino acids. Germline values: CDR1 SGHTA, CDR2 FQGNSA. Deletions cut 1 base from V and 5 bases from J, with 20 bases between. In DNA, the CDR3 is TGTGCCAGCAGCTTAGGTTTCATCGGGGGGCGACGAACTGAAGCTTTCTTT. Residues: CASSLGFIGGRRTEAFF.

This chain links TRBV19 with TRBJ2-7, with D possibly matching TRBD1 (6 bases). The CDR3 loop spans 14 amino acids. Germline V gene sequence: CDR1 LNHDA, CDR2 SQIVND (reference sequence). The V gene lost 3 bases and the J gene lost 0 bases, with 9 bases spanning the gap. The CDR3 region is CASSIPGVSYEQYF. CDR3 DNA sequence: TGTGCCAGTAGTATTCCAGGGGTCTCCTACGAGCAGTACTTC. Full variable domain (missing parts from reference TRBV19 and TRBJ2-7): DGGITQSPKYLFRKEGQNVTLSCEQNLNHDAMYWYRQDPGQGLRLIYYSQIVNDFQKGDIAEGYSVSREKKESFPLTVTSAQKNPTAFYLCASSIPGVSYEQYFGPGTRLTVT.

This sequence joins TRBV27 and TRBJ1-1; 7 bases line up with TRBD1. The V gene's germline CDR1 is MNHEY and CDR2 SMNVEV (reference sequence). V shed 5 bases, J shed 1 base, and the junction held 7 bases outside the gene matches. The CDR3 loop spans 15 amino acids. CDR3 in amino acids: CASSLRTGTNTEAFF. DNA for the CDR3: TGTGCCAGCAGTCTAAGGACAGGAACGAACACTGAAGCTTTCTTT.

The rearrangement links TRBV27 to TRBJ1-1; no clear D. Trimming shortened V by 5 bases and J by 0 bases, and 16 bases separated the two germline ends. This CDR3 is built from 16 residues. The germline CDR1 and CDR2 sequences are MNHEY and SMNVEV (reference sequence). The CDR3 bases are TGTGCCAGCAGTCCCCAGGCCCTCGGCATGAACACTGAAGCTTTCTTT. Translation: CASSPQALGMNTEAFF.

The V and J genes are TRBV11-2 and TRBJ2-7; no definite D call. In germline, CDR1 is SGHAT, CDR2 FQNNGV. The CDR3 length is 13 residues. Trimming took 1 base from V and 3 from J, leaving 7 bases between them. The CDR3 nucleotides read TGTGCCAGCAGCTTAGTTCGAGGCTACGAGCAGTACTTC. This encodes CASSLVRGYEQYF.

This sequence joins TRBV12-3 or TRBV12-4 and TRBJ1-2; the match to TRBD1 covers 7 bases. V trimming: 6 bases; J trimming: 8 bases; junction bases outside the gene matches: 9. The CDR3 consists of 13 residues. Here the CDR3 reads CASSWRQGGGYTF. The CDR3, as DNA: TGTGCCAGCAGCTGGAGACAGGGTGGGGGCTACACCTTC.

This clone was detected only once. V is TRBV29-1 and J is TRBJ1-2; a possible D gene is TRBD1 (5 bases). Trimming left V 7 bases short and J 2 bases short, with 14 bases between. The CDR3 runs to 13 residues. The germline gives CDR1 SQVTM, CDR2 ANQGSEA. The CDR3 DNA is TGCAGCGCCGACCCGACAGTGAACTATGGCTACACCTTC. Its protein product is CSADPTVNYGYTF. The variable domain in full, completed from reference TRBV29-1 and TRBJ1-2, reads SAVISQKPSRDICQRGTSLTIQCQVDSQVTMMFWYRQQPGQSLTLIATANQGSEATYESGFVIDKFPISRPNLTFSTLTVSNMSPEDSSIYLCSADPTVNYGYTFGSGTRLTVV.

This rearrangement joins TRBV7-9 to TRBJ2-3; 11 nucleotides agree with TRBD2. V shed 2 bases and J 5 bases; nucleotides not matched to a gene: 12. The CDR3 totals 18 residues. Germline loops: CDR1 SEHNR, CDR2 FQNEAQ (reference sequence). The CDR3 coding sequence is TGTGCCAGCAGCTTACCCCGTCGACTAGCGGGAAAGGAAGATACGCAGTATTTT. It translates to CASSLPRRLAGKEDTQYF.

V and J are TRBV4-1 and TRBJ1-1, with unresolved D. Trimming left V 4 bases short and J 7 bases short, with 16 bases between. This CDR3 is 14 amino acids long. The germline V gene has CDR1 MGHRA and CDR2 YSYEKL. CDR3 DNA: TGCGCCAGCAGCCCAGAGAAGAGAAGGAGTGAAGCTTTCTTT. This codes for CASSPEKRRSEAFF.

This chain uses TRBV19 with TRBJ2-1; 7 bases are a match to TRBD2. The CDR3 covers 15 residues. V dropped 3 bases and J dropped 7; count of bases not matched to a gene: 9. Germline assignment: CDR1 LNHDA and CDR2 SQIVND (reference sequence). The CDR3, as DNA: TGTGCCAGTAGTATCCTCCTCACTAGCGATAATGAGCAGTTCTTC. Its translation: CASSILLTSDNEQFF. Based on the CDR3 plus reference TRBV19 and TRBJ2-1, the full variable domain is DGGITQSPKYLFRKEGQNVTLSCEQNLNHDAMYWYRQDPGQGLRLIYYSQIVNDFQKGDIAEGYSVSREKKESFPLTVTSAQKNPTAFYLCASSILLTSDNEQFFGPGTRLTVL.

The chain employs TRBV10-3 and TRBJ1-6, with D possibly TRBD1 on 5 matching bases. Germline V gene data show CDR1 as ENHRY and CDR2 as SYGVKD. With 0 bases removed from V and 7 bases from J, the gap between germline ends came to 10 bases. The length of the CDR3 is 15 residues. The CDR3 DNA reads TGTGCCATCAGTGAGTCGCCAGGGCAAAATTCACCCCTCCACTTT. Amino acids: CAISESPGQNSPLHF.